This entry concerns a single TCR beta chain. It has no known antigen specificity. No base quality values were provided; no much bigger clone lies one nucleotide off. Patients with a history of autoimmune disease or receiving systemic immunosuppression were excluded from the trial. Peripheral blood for TCR sequencing was collected from all dose cohorts at baseline, on cycle 4 day 1, and on cycle 7 day 1. Samples were obtained from an open-label, multicenter, first-in-human phase I dose-escalation trial of ivuxolimab. The trial enrolled adults with locally advanced or metastatic head and neck squamous cell, hepatocellular, melanoma or renal cell carcinoma. Before TCR sequencing, CD4+ and CD8+ T cells were separately sorted from peripheral blood. This entry belongs to a study of OX40 agonist ivuxolimab in advanced cancers. Regarding the complete study: The costimulatory receptor OX40 (CD134) was targeted by ivuxolimab, a fully human IgG2 agonistic monoclonal antibody. The monotherapy dose-escalation portion (N ≈ 50 patients) of the phase I ivuxolimab trial is reported in the paper. Intravenous ivuxolimab was administered to patients every 2 weeks at six dose levels: 0.01, 0.1, 0.3, 1.5, 3 and 10 mg/kg. Partial responses occurred in three dose-escalation patients: two with cutaneous melanoma and one with hepatocellular carcinoma. Of the 50 to 55 patients in dose escalation, some 20 had hepatocellular carcinoma, some 15 had melanoma, 9 had renal cell carcinoma and 9 had head and neck cancer. Patients were allowed to have had prior anti-PD-1, anti-PD-L1 or anti-CTLA-4 therapy, and 40% to 45% of the dose-escalation patients had previously received checkpoint inhibitors. A male proportion of 82.7% and a mean age of approximately 61 years, ranging from 23 to 79, were recorded for the dose-escalation cohort. Peripheral TCRbeta sequencing aimed to test whether ivuxolimab altered TCR sequence diversity and caused clonal T-cell expansion. The paper as a whole reports these results and caveats: Low levels of normalized T-cell clonal expansion were also seen in some nonresponding patients. Antigen specificity was not determined for the clonally expanded peripheral T cells. In partial responders in the 0.1-3.0 mg/kg groups, normalized peripheral clonal expansion was found to be among the lowest, especially among CD8+ T cells. At doses of 0.1 to 3.0 mg/kg, clonal expansion of both CD4+ and CD8+ T cells in blood was seen between baseline and week 6. After ivuxolimab, more expanded clones were found on average in CD8+ T cells than in CD4+ T cells.

Genomic DNA was isolated from the sorted cells so that the TCRbeta CDR3 region could be sequenced. TCRbeta CDR3 regions were sequenced using the immunoSEQ Assay. Not all clones reach the TCRdb copy of this immuneACCESS table, which keeps in-frame sequences only. Checked studies attribute under half of the gap to unresolved V genes and leave the rest unexplained. The sample has some 65,000 clones on record, around 90% of them singletons. The ten largest clones add up to less than 0.4% of the sample. The CDR3 covers 16 residues, taking in both the cysteine and the phenylalanine. This entry keeps only the CDR3 DNA: 48 bases, framed from base 1. The germline ends are 11 bases apart after V is trimmed by 0 bases and J by 2 bases. The germline V gene supplies CDR1 SGHAT and CDR2 FQNNGV.

This clonotype was obtained from an adult with an advanced solid tumor such as melanoma, head and neck, liver or kidney cancer. The chain is encoded by TRBV11-2 joined to TRBJ2-4, with an unclear D gene assignment. The starting material was CD4+ or CD8+ T cells sorted from blood, obtained in a trial of the OX40 agonist ivuxolimab. The DNA sequence is TGTGCCAGCAGCTTAGATCTTCGTCCAACCAAAAACATTCAGTACTTC. It codes for CASSLDLRPTKNIQYF.